What follows are 13 T cell receptor beta chains derived from one specimen sequenced in a study of CD8 T cell repertoires and HIV-1 epitope variants. TCRdb's copy holds only in-frame clones and misses some; the assay was immunoSEQ multiplex PCR. The table shows 4,500 to 7,000 clones, with under 80% occurring only once. Their specific antigens are unknown. The sample consisted of cultured CD8+ T cells derived from PBMCs. The receptors were gathered from a male donor with HIV.

This CDR3 reads CSVEWQGANYGYTF. Written as DNA, the CDR3 is TGCAGCGTTGAGTGGCAGGGGGCAAACTATGGCTACACCTTC. The rearrangement uses TRBV29-1 and TRBJ1-2; 8 bases line up with TRBD1. Germline lookup yields CDR1 SQVTM and CDR2 ANQGSEA. Trimming cost V 3 bases and J 2 bases; bases outside gene matches: 5. This CDR3 is 14 amino acids long.

The chain carries TRBV4-2 and TRBJ2-7, with D possibly TRBD2 on 6 matching bases. CDR3 length equals 12 residues. CDR1 and CDR2 (germline): LGHNA, YNFKEQ. V was clipped by 5 bases and J by 6 bases, with 11 bases between them. The CDR3 coding sequence is TGTGCCAGCAGCTTACGAGCGGGCGAGCAGTACTTC. Translated, it gives CASSLRAGEQYF.

The J gene is TRBJ1-1, the V gene TRBV29-1, with 9 bases matching TRBD1. Losses at the gene ends were 8 bases for V and 5 bases for J; bases not matched to a gene: 12. The CDR3 totals 14 residues. In germline, CDR1 is SQVTM, CDR2 ANQGSEA. The CDR3 DNA reads as TGCAGCATAACCCGAAACAGGGGGCGGACTGAAGCTTTCTTT. Its translation is CSITRNRGRTEAFF.

The chain employs TRBV6-1 and TRBJ2-7, with D uncertain. CDR1 and CDR2 from the germline V gene are MNHNS and SASEGT. The CDR3 is 13 amino acids. V was clipped by 1 base and J by 2 bases, with 6 bases between them. In DNA form, the CDR3 reads TGTGCCAGCAGTGAAGGTTTTACCTACGAGCAGTACTTC. Translation gives CASSEGFTYEQYF.

On this clone itself: A read error is likely, as this CDR3 ends without the conserved phenylalanine or tryptophan. No DNA is shown, since the ends of the CDR3 on it are uncertain; the CDR3 is the one TCRdb lists. J is TRBJ2-7 and V is TRBV20-1; the table calls TRBD2, which could not be checked here. CDR1 is DFQATT, CDR2 SNEGSKA, per germline (reference sequence). The CDR3 is 11 amino acids in total, end residues counted. CDR3 region: CSARGEVGSRT.

This clone was recorded a few times. The chain couples TRBV5-6 to TRBJ2-1, with D hard to call. This CDR3 contains 12 residues. Germline lookup yields CDR1 SGHDT and CDR2 YYEEEE. The V end lost 3 bases, the J end lost 7 bases, and 8 bases lay between the germline ends. DNA of the CDR3: TGTGCCAGCAGCTCCAGACCGAATGAGCAGTTCTTC. It encodes CASSSRPNEQFF.

The rearrangement uses TRBV27 and TRBJ2-7; D unclear. Germline-derived CDR1 and CDR2 are MNHEY and SMNVEV (reference sequence). V lost 5 bases and J lost 3, with 17 bases in between. The CDR3 is 15 amino acids. The DNA for the CDR3 is TGTGCCAGCAGTCCCCGACTGGGCGACCTCTACGAGCAGTACTTC. Translation gives CASSPRLGDLYEQYF.

This clone appeared a few times. The rearrangement joins TRBV30 to TRBJ2-7; the D is unclear. V lost 4 bases to trimming and J lost 4 bases, with 8 bases between them. This CDR3 is built from 11 residues. Germline lookup yields CDR1 GTSNPN and CDR2 SVGIG (reference sequence). CDR3 in amino acids: CAWTREYEQYF. CDR3 bases: TGTGCCTGGACTAGGGAATACGAGCAGTACTTC.

V and J are TRBV19 and TRBJ1-1, with 11 bases aligning to TRBD1. This CDR3 spans 16 amino acids. Germline lookup yields CDR1 LNHDA and CDR2 SQIVND (reference sequence). V trimming: 5 bases; J trimming: 1 base; junction bases outside the gene matches: 6. CDR3 amino acids: CASSPRTGGENTEAFF. The CDR3, as DNA: TGTGCCAGTAGTCCACGGACAGGGGGCGAGAACACTGAAGCTTTCTTT. Using reference TRBV19 and TRBJ1-1 for the parts outside the CDR3, the full variable domain is DGGITQSPKYLFRKEGQNVTLSCEQNLNHDAMYWYRQDPGQGLRLIYYSQIVNDFQKGDIAEGYSVSREKKESFPLTVTSAQKNPTAFYLCASSPRTGGENTEAFFGQGTRLTVV.

This rearrangement joins TRBV9 to TRBJ2-3, with D perhaps TRBD1 (6 bases). V was pared by 3 bases and J by 5 bases, with 28 bases between. The CDR3 spans 19 residues. The germline gives CDR1 SGDLS, CDR2 YYNGEE. The CDR3 DNA is TGTGCCAGCAGCGGGGGGCCTTCTTGGGCCCCGGATCGGGAAGATACGCAGTATTTT. Its protein is CASSGGPSWAPDREDTQYF.

The rearrangement links TRBV7-9 to TRBJ2-1, with D maybe TRBD1 (6 bases). This CDR3 region has 15 residues. V lost 5 bases and J 5 bases, leaving 16 bases between the germline ends. The germline V gene encodes CDR1 SEHNR and CDR2 FQNEAQ (reference sequence). The CDR3, as DNA: TGTGCCAGCAGCCTCGGTCAGGGGCTAAACAATGAGCAGTTCTTC. Its translation is CASSLGQGLNNEQFF.

The genes are TRBV29-1 and TRBJ1-1; 9 bases fit TRBD1. Trimming removed 1 base from V and 6 bases from J; junction bases left unmatched: 0. Germline CDR1 and CDR2: SQVTM and ANQGSEA. This CDR3 is 12 amino acids long. CDR3 residues: CSVEGQGAEAFF. CDR3 coding DNA: TGCAGCGTTGAAGGACAGGGGGCTGAAGCTTTCTTT.

The gene calls are TRBV29-1 and TRBJ2-2; D is perhaps TRBD2 (5 bases). Trimming shortened V by 0 bases and J by 2 bases, and 10 bases separated the two germline ends. The CDR3 runs 15 residues. The germline V gene has CDR1 SQVTM and CDR2 ANQGSEA. CDR3 DNA: TGCAGCGTTGAAGAGGCCGGACTCAACACCGGGGAGCTGTTTTTT. As protein: CSVEEAGLNTGELFF.